The 8 T cell receptor beta chains below come from one sample, sequenced in a study of beta chain features in type 1 diabetes. Sequenced material consisted of expressed TCRB transcripts (all of the isolated RNA was reverse transcribed). This table comes from immunoSEQ multiplex PCR, and its TCRdb copy is limited to in-frame clones, with some not included. The table has 200,000 to 250,000 clones, 11% seen once. The specimen sequenced was central memory CD4+ T cells from blood. These receptors were obtained from a man between 18 and 29 years old in good health.

The chain employs TRBV29-1 and TRBJ2-3; 10 nucleotides agree with TRBD2. Germline CDR1 and CDR2: SQVTM and ANQGSEA. The J segment lost 3 bases and the V segment lost 8 bases, leaving 11 bases of the junction unmatched. The CDR3 spans 15 residues. The CDR3, as DNA: TGCAGCTCAACTGGCGCTAGCGGGAGAACAGATACGCAGTATTTT. As protein: CSSTGASGRTDTQYF.

This clone has more than one count but fewer than ten. This same CDR3 is encoded by further DNA sequences in the sample. CDR3 in DNA: TGTGCCAGCGGATCGTATGGCTACACCTTC. This encodes CASGSYGYTF. The chain employs TRBV28 and TRBJ1-2; D remains ambiguous. Trimming removed 8 bases from V and 5 bases from J, with 6 bases in between. The V gene's germline CDR1 is MDHEN and CDR2 SYDVKM. The CDR3 covers 10 residues.

The rearrangement uses TRBV30 and TRBJ1-3, with 8 nucleotides matching TRBD1. The CDR3 extends over 13 amino acids. Trimming removed 3 bases from V and 7 bases from J; junction bases left unmatched: 5. CDR1 and CDR2 (germline): GTSNPN, SVGIG (reference sequence). The CDR3 loop is CAWSLTGVNTIYF. The DNA for the CDR3 is TGTGCCTGGAGCTTGACAGGGGTCAACACCATATATTTT. Full variable domain (remainder filled in from reference TRBV30 and TRBJ1-3): SQTIHQWPATLVQPVGSPLSLECTVEGTSNPNLYWYRQAAGRGLQLLFYSVGIGQISSEVPQNLSASRPQDRQFILSSKKLLLSDSGFYLCAWSLTGVNTIYFGEGSWLTVV.

There are a few counts of this clone. The rearrangement uses TRBV29-1 and TRBJ2-2; the D call may be TRBD1 or TRBD2 (6 bases each). The CDR3 length is 15 residues. Germline CDR1 SQVTM, CDR2 ANQGSEA. With 4 bases removed from V and 5 bases from J, the gap between germline ends came to 17 bases. CDR3 residues: CSVASRGRGTGELFF. DNA for the CDR3: TGCAGCGTTGCGTCCCGGGGGCGAGGGACCGGGGAGCTGTTTTTT.

The V gene is TRBV2, the J gene TRBJ2-5, with TRBD1 matching over 7 bases. CDR3 length equals 15 residues. V shed 2 bases, J shed 4 bases, and the junction held 7 bases outside the gene matches. The V gene's germline CDR1 is SNHLY and CDR2 FYNNEI. The CDR3, as DNA: TGTGCCAGCAGTGAAAGTGGGGCAGGGGGAGAGACCCAGTACTTC. As protein: CASSESGAGGETQYF. The whole variable domain, filled in from reference TRBV2 and TRBJ2-5, reads EPEVTQTPSHQVTQMGQEVILRCVPISNHLYFYWYRQILGQKVEFLVSFYNNEISEKSEIFDDQFSVERPDGSNFTLKIRSTKLEDSAMYFCASSESGAGGETQYFGPGTRLLVL.

This chain joins TRBV5-4 and TRBJ2-3; TRBD2 matches 9 bases. Germline CDR1 reads SGHNT; CDR2 reads YYREEE (reference sequence). Trimming cost V 0 bases and J 3 bases; bases outside gene matches: 5. The CDR3 totals 16 residues. The CDR3 region has the DNA TGTGCCAGCAGCTTGGGTGGCGGGAGGGTTACAGATACGCAGTATTTT. This translates into CASSLGGGRVTDTQYF.

This chain links TRBV5-1 with TRBJ2-2; D is unclear. Germline V gene data show CDR1 as SGHRS and CDR2 as YFSETQ. Trimming cost V 1 base and J 2 bases, with 6 bases left between them. CDR3 length: 14 amino acids. The CDR3 reads CASSLFSNTGELFF. The CDR3 coding sequence is TGCGCCAGCAGCTTGTTCAGCAACACCGGGGAGCTGTTTTTT.

There are a few counts of this clone. The chain joins TRBV7-2 to TRBJ2-7; TRBD2 aligns across 11 bases. This CDR3 has 15 residues. Germline assignment: CDR1 SGHTA and CDR2 FQGNSA. V lost 7 bases, J lost 3 bases, and 8 bases stayed unmatched. The CDR3 sequence is CASIPGLAGGYEQYF. The CDR3 DNA is TGTGCCAGCATCCCGGGGCTAGCGGGAGGCTACGAGCAGTACTTC.